Sequencing of this TCR beta chain was carried out in a study of blood T cell repertoires in COVID-19. Study in general: Samples came from the United States, Italy and Spain, spanning acute and convalescent COVID-19.

Germline V gene sequence: CDR1 GTSNPN, CDR2 SVGIG (reference sequence). The CDR3 is 13 amino acids. Trimming pared 3 bases from V and 2 bases from J, leaving 7 bases between. Authors' methods: Reference gene primers were amplified, and this amplification served to estimate nucleated cell counts. Repertoires were generated with immunoSEQ multiplex PCR, while TCRdb's copy carries only in-frame clones and drops some. The DNA was the basis for D and trimming; V, J and clone size are from that table. This table holds around 200,000 clones, about three quarters found once. This rearrangement joins TRBV30 to TRBJ2-2; D gene ambiguous. Sequenced: peripheral blood. This receptor was identified in a woman aged 70-85 years with acute or convalescent COVID-19. CDR3 amino acids: CAWRTLNTGELFF. The CDR3 coding sequence is TGTGCCTGGAGAACTCTAAACACCGGGGAGCTGTTTTTT.